The entry below gives a single T cell receptor (beta chain) sequence along with its context. Its cognate antigen is unknown. These data originate in a study of T cell responses to AZD1222 COVID-19 vaccine. General observations from the study: Every sample of the repertoires postdated the peak T cell response. Clonal diversity was possibly underestimated; the donors were predominantly white British and more often female.

V lost 7 bases to trimming and J lost 0 bases, with 4 bases between them. The CDR3 runs to 12 residues. Germline V CDR1 and CDR2: MDHEN, SYDVKM. Here immunoSEQ multiplex PCR was the method, and the copy in TCRdb shows in-frame clones only, minus some. The table shows some 130,000 clones, with 92% occurring only once. The source of this sequence is an adult who received the AZD1222 COVID-19 vaccine. The sample here was peripheral blood, taken 28 days after the second AZD1222 dose. V gene TRBV28 combines with J gene TRBJ1-5; D call uncertain. The CDR3 DNA is TGTGCCAGCACCAGTAGCAATCAGCCCCAGCATTTT. Encoded protein: CASTSSNQPQHF.